This entry lists 18 T cell receptor beta chains sequenced from one sample in a study of T-cell memory formation after mild COVID-19. Each CDR3 protein gets one entry after TCRdb re-called the 5' RACE reads with MiXCR. This table has about 360,000 distinct CDR3 sequences, 10% to 15% appearing once. What was sequenced was PBMCs or a T cell subset sorted from them (not recorded which). These TCRs come from a young man who had mild COVID-19 (a few samples of this study predate the infection). Cell type and time point are not known.

V is TRBV7-2 and J is TRBJ2-1; D tentatively reads TRBD1 or TRBD2 (5 bases each). The CDR3 has 12 residues. Trimming cost V 3 bases and J 14 bases, with 14 bases left between them. The germline V gene encodes CDR1 SGHTA and CDR2 FQGNSA. CDR3 coding DNA: TGTGCCAGCAGCTTTCCAGGGACCAGAAAGTTCTTC. Translated: CASSFPGTRKFF.

This clonotype was seen more than once but under ten times. The genes are TRBV27 and TRBJ1-6; D unclear. Trimming took off 2 bases at V and 8 bases at J, with 13 bases between the two ends. This CDR3 region has 15 residues. Per germline, CDR1 MNHEY and CDR2 SMNVEV (reference sequence). CDR3 sequence (DNA): TGTGCCAGCAGTTTACGTGGTGGCATGGATTCACCCCTCCACTTT. It encodes CASSLRGGMDSPLHF.

This clonotype was recorded a few times. V usage is TRBV23-1 and J usage is TRBJ1-4; 7 bases match TRBD1. TRBV23-1 counts as an open reading frame of uncertain function. The CDR3 runs to 17 residues. The ends lost 0 bases at V and 2 bases at J; junction bases unmatched: 6. The CDR3 spells CASSQSTGVETNEKLFF. Written as DNA, the CDR3 is TGCGCCAGCAGTCAATCCACAGGGGTTGAGACTAATGAAAAACTGTTTTTT.

The J gene is TRBJ2-1, the V gene TRBV20-1, with a tentative D call TRBD1 (6 bases). Trimming removed 1 base at V and 5 bases at J, with 12 bases between. CDR3 length: 14 residues. Germline V gene sequence: CDR1 DFQATT, CDR2 SNEGSKA (reference sequence). The chain's CDR3 is CSARVRGDNNEQFF. The CDR3 DNA reads TGCAGTGCTAGAGTCAGGGGAGACAACAATGAGCAGTTCTTC.

At least ten counts were recorded for this clonotype. The chain uses TRBV27 and TRBJ2-5, with 10 nucleotides matching TRBD2. Germline loops: CDR1 MNHEY, CDR2 SMNVEV (reference sequence). The CDR3 has 17 amino acids. V gave up 3 bases and J gave up 5 bases; unmatched junction bases: 12. CDR3 nucleotide sequence: TGTGCCAGCAGTTTCCACAAACTAGCGGGACGGCCTGAGACCCAGTACTTC. It is translated as CASSFHKLAGRPETQYF.

This clonotype has a count of ten or more. The genes are TRBV5-1 and TRBJ2-1, with D perhaps TRBD2 (6 bases). Germline CDR1 SGHRS, CDR2 YFSETQ. The V end was cut by 0 bases, the J end by 4 bases, with 11 bases between. This CDR3 spans 15 amino acids. The CDR3 loop is CASSLGSGSYNEQFF. CDR3 nucleotide sequence: TGCGCCAGCAGCTTGGGTAGCGGTTCTTACAATGAGCAGTTCTTC.

In this sample, this clonotype turned up a few times. The chain carries TRBV4-2 and TRBJ1-5, with 7 nucleotides matching TRBD1. The CDR3 spans 15 residues. Trimming at V came to 3 bases and at J to 11 bases, leaving 13 bases not matched to a gene. Germline assignment: CDR1 LGHNA and CDR2 YNFKEQ. CDR3 in amino acids: CASSQTETGPSTQHF. The CDR3 DNA is TGTGCCAGCAGCCAGACGGAGACAGGGCCCTCGACCCAGCATTTT.

This clonotype was seen at least ten times. The rearrangement links TRBV7-9 to TRBJ2-1; D unresolved. The CDR3 contains 13 residues. With 8 bases removed from V and 8 bases from J, the gap between germline ends came to 16 bases. The germline V gene has CDR1 SEHNR and CDR2 FQNEAQ (reference sequence). This chain's CDR3 is CASEWALSYEQFF. The CDR3, as DNA: TGTGCCAGCGAGTGGGCCCTCAGCTATGAGCAGTTCTTC.

Many counts were recorded for this clonotype. This chain joins TRBV3-1 and TRBJ1-5; tentatively, D is TRBD1 (5 bases). This CDR3 region has 14 residues. CDR1 is LGHDT and CDR2 is YNNKEL in the germline V gene (reference sequence). V lost 8 bases, J lost 4 bases, and 15 bases lay in between. The DNA of the CDR3 is TGTGCCAGCTCGCTCGGGGCGTCAAATCAGCCCCAGCATTTT. Its translation: CASSLGASNQPQHF.

This chain uses TRBV30 with TRBJ2-4; TRBD2 agrees at 9 bases. Trimming cost V 0 bases and J 6 bases; bases outside gene matches: 21. The germline CDR1 and CDR2 sequences are GTSNPN and SVGIG (reference sequence). The CDR3 covers 20 residues. This CDR3 is CAWSVNPDWWGGGAGNIQYF. The CDR3 DNA sequence: TGTGCCTGGAGTGTTAACCCCGACTGGTGGGGCGGGGGGGCCGGAAACATTCAGTACTTC.

A few counts support this clonotype. J is TRBJ1-1 and V is TRBV9; D is uncertain. Trimming left V 1 base short and J 1 base short, with 5 bases between. Germline CDR1 reads SGDLS; CDR2 reads YYNGEE. This CDR3 region has 13 residues. The CDR3: CASSVRPNTEAFF. CDR3 DNA sequence: TGTGCCAGCAGCGTAAGGCCGAACACTGAAGCTTTCTTT.

In this sample, this clonotype turned up many times. This rearrangement joins TRBV20-1 to TRBJ1-5; D gene ambiguous. Trimming stripped 6 bases from V and 5 bases from J, with 17 bases between. The germline V gene has CDR1 DFQATT and CDR2 SNEGSKA (reference sequence). The length of the CDR3 is 14 residues. This CDR3 is CSAVKGKADQPQHF. The CDR3 bases are TGCAGTGCGGTAAAAGGGAAGGCAGATCAGCCCCAGCATTTT.

This clonotype was counted only a few times. This chain connects TRBV7-9 to TRBJ1-1; possibly TRBD1 for D (5 bases). V shed 5 bases and J shed 8 bases, with 12 bases lying between them. Per germline, CDR1 SEHNR and CDR2 FQNEAQ (reference sequence). This CDR3 has 12 amino acids. The CDR3 region has the DNA TGTGCCAGCAGCCGGGGACCCGCGGAAGCTTTCTTT. Translated, it gives CASSRGPAEAFF.

This clonotype was observed a handful of times. CDR3 coding DNA: TGCAGCGCCGAATGGGGGAACACCGGGGAGCTGTTTTTT. It translates to CSAEWGNTGELFF. The rearrangement joins TRBV29-1 to TRBJ2-2; the D is unclear. V lost 7 bases, J lost 1 base, and 10 bases lay in between. Germline V gives CDR1 SQVTM, CDR2 ANQGSEA. The CDR3 length is 13 residues.

The chain is built from TRBV27 and TRBJ1-4; D is perhaps TRBD1 (5 bases). Germline V gene lookup returns CDR1 MNHEY and CDR2 SMNVEV (reference sequence). CDR3 size: 15 residues. With 0 bases removed from V and 10 bases from J, the gap between germline ends came to 15 bases. In nucleotides, the CDR3 is TGTGCCAGCAGTTTATCCTGGACCGGGGGGGGAAAACTGTTTTTT. Translation gives CASSLSWTGGGKLFF.

This clonotype has more than one count but fewer than ten. V usage is TRBV9 and J usage is TRBJ2-1, with D possibly being TRBD2 (6 bases). The V gene lost 0 bases and the J gene lost 4 bases, with 11 bases spanning the gap. The V gene's germline CDR1 is SGDLS and CDR2 YYNGEE. CDR3 length: 15 residues. This chain's CDR3 is CASSVVGTGYNEQFF. CDR3 sequence (DNA): TGTGCCAGCAGCGTAGTGGGGACTGGATACAATGAGCAGTTCTTC.

The chain is built from TRBV4-3 and TRBJ2-3, with 13 bases matching TRBD2. The germline V gene has CDR1 LGHNA and CDR2 YSLEER. This CDR3 has 19 residues. Trimming at V came to 0 bases and at J to 4 bases, leaving 10 bases not matched to a gene. The CDR3, as DNA: TGCGCCAGCAGCCAAGAACAGACTAGCGGGGGGAGGATCGCAGATACGCAGTATTTT. Its translation is CASSQEQTSGGRIADTQYF.

Notes on this clonotype: Given a much more abundant clone one base away, this may be a read error. The chain couples TRBV6-5 to TRBJ1-1; unclear D gene. Between the trimmed V and J ends, which lost 3 bases and 4 bases, there was a span of 12 bases. The CDR3 runs to 14 residues. The V gene's germline CDR1 is MNHEY and CDR2 SVGAGI. The CDR3 loop is CASSYASSVTEAFF. The CDR3 nucleotides read TGTGCCAGCAGTTATGCAAGTAGTGTCACTGAAGCTTTCTTT.